This section outlines one T cell receptor beta chain sequence together with its context. Its matching antigen is unknown. This sample was taken from a study of cytomegalovirus exposure and HLA in healthy donors. General observations from the study: In vitro data verified a few CMV-associated chains as specific for CMV antigens.

Produced via immunoSEQ multiplex PCR; TCRdb's table is partial and in-frame only. Seen here are hundreds of thousands of clones, around 87% observed once, and the top ten hold approximately 0.88%. The source is a woman between 18 and 30 years old in good health and CMV-seronegative. Sequences were obtained from PBMCs.

The CDR3 DNA follows: TGTGCCAGCGAATATCGGAGTTGGGACAGGGGTGGTGAAGCTTTCTTT. It codes for CASEYRSWDRGGEAFF. The rearrangement links TRBV2 to TRBJ1-1; TRBD1 aligns across 10 bases. This CDR3 has 16 amino acids. The junction had 16 bases not matched to a gene; V was cut back by 8 bases and J by 7 bases. Germline V CDR1 and CDR2: SNHLY, FYNNEI. The entire variable domain, with the rest obtained from reference TRBV2 and TRBJ1-1, is as follows: EPEVTQTPSHQVTQMGQEVILRCVPISNHLYFYWYRQILGQKVEFLVSFYNNEISEKSEIFDDQFSVERPDGSNFTLKIRSTKLEDSAMYFCASEYRSWDRGGEAFFGQGTRLTVV.